This T cell receptor beta chain was recorded in a study of human T cells and chemical hapten exposure. Study at large: Subjects had 2% DPC placed on about 2 cm by about 2 cm of upper inner arm skin for sensitization. Slight differences in pooled library volume were the main source of varying TCR yields across samples.

As to time point: pre-sensitization, week 0. Treatment: therapeutic diphenylcyclopropenone sensitization with weekly scalp DPC. Total RNA came from unfractionated whole blood. Donors were 18 to 70-year-old alopecia patients suitable for DPC. TCRdb re-called the RACE reads through MiXCR, storing one row per CDR3 protein. Of tens of thousands of distinct CDR3 sequences detected, under 13% appear once; the ten largest clones hold around 25%. A few counts support this clonotype. V lost 4 bases to trimming and J lost 3 bases, with 16 bases between them. CDR3 length: 14 residues. The germline V gene encodes CDR1 SQVTM and CDR2 ANQGSEA.

The TCR comes from a man aged 50-59 years with alopecia areata. Some clones in this sample may be carry-over from other donors' samples. The genes are TRBV29-1 and TRBJ2-7; the D gene is possibly TRBD1 (6 bases). The sample here was whole blood, taken in connection with sensitization to the hapten diphenylcyclopropenone (DPC). The CDR3 sequence: CSVVRQGIRYEQYF. In DNA, the CDR3 is TGCAGCGTTGTTCGGCAGGGGATCCGCTACGAGCAGTACTTC.